Below are 29 T cell receptor beta chains sequenced from a single sample in a study of PD-1 blockade in classical Hodgkin lymphoma. As to time point: cycle 4 day 1 (C4D1), after 6 weeks of nivolumab. Relapse was seen in all patients after autologous stem cell transplantation, and brentuximab vedotin exposure was variable. Using immunoSEQ multiplex PCR, the repertoire was profiled, and TCRdb retains in-frame clones only, with some absent. The sample has about 28,000 clones; about four fifths are singletons. The specimen was peripheral blood mononuclear cells (PBMCs), collected before the fourth cycle of nivolumab. The receptors here all came from a human donor with classical Hodgkin lymphoma.

The V and J genes are TRBV5-1 and TRBJ2-1; 12 positions agree with TRBD2. The CDR3 contains 14 residues. CDR1 is SGHRS and CDR2 is YFSETQ in the germline V gene. The trim removed 8 bases at V and 10 bases at J, leaving 10 bases unmatched. This CDR3 is CASKRTSGVGEQFF. In DNA, the CDR3 is TGCGCCAGTAAGAGGACTAGCGGGGTCGGGGAGCAGTTCTTC.

This clone has just a few counts. The CDR3 DNA reads TGCTCAACCACCGTGGGGACTGAAGCTTTCTTT. Translation gives CSTTVGTEAFF. This rearrangement joins TRBV29-1 to TRBJ1-1, with no clear D. There are 11 residues in the CDR3. Germline-derived CDR1 and CDR2 are SQVTM and ANQGSEA.

The V and J genes are TRBV19 and TRBJ2-2, with 13 bases matching TRBD2. Germline V CDR1 and CDR2: LNHDA, SQIVND (reference sequence). There are 16 residues in the CDR3. Unmatched junction bases numbered 5, after V lost 5 bases and J lost 5 bases. The CDR3 is CASSQLAGGGTGELFF. The CDR3 DNA reads as TGTGCCAGTAGTCAACTAGCGGGAGGGGGGACCGGGGAGCTGTTTTTT.

This clone is labeled as medium-sized (0.01 to 0.1%). Other DNA sequences in the same sample also yield this CDR3. The chain has TRBV28 and TRBJ2-5; 9 bases align to TRBD1. The junction had 7 bases not matched to a gene; V was cut back by 3 bases and J by 5 bases. In germline, CDR1 is MDHEN, CDR2 SYDVKM. The CDR3 length is 15 residues. The CDR3 nucleotides are TGTGCCAGCAGTTTCGAACAGGGGGCAGGGGAGACCCAGTACTTC. This sequence encodes CASSFEQGAGETQYF.

The chain is built from TRBV6-5 and TRBJ1-5; no clear D gene. Trimming took off 0 bases at V and 3 bases at J, with 6 bases between the two ends. The CDR3 is made up of 14 amino acids. Germline CDR1 is MNHEY and CDR2 is SVGAGI. The CDR3 region is CASSYSGNNQPQHF. CDR3 nucleotides: TGTGCCAGCAGTTACTCGGGGAACAATCAGCCCCAGCATTTT.

This chain links TRBV5-1 with TRBJ1-1, with 7 positions matching TRBD1. Trimming took 3 bases from V and 5 from J; bases not matched to a gene: 10. The CDR3 spans 15 residues. Germline CDR1 is SGHRS and CDR2 is YFSETQ. The CDR3 sequence: CASSYETGRRTEAFF. The CDR3 coding sequence is TGCGCCAGCAGCTACGAGACAGGGAGGAGGACTGAAGCTTTCTTT.

The chain links TRBV5-6 to TRBJ1-5; D might be TRBD1 (5 bases). The ends were cut back, 3 bases at V and 4 bases at J, with 8 bases in the middle. This CDR3 region has 13 residues. CDR1 is SGHDT, CDR2 YYEEEE, per germline. The CDR3 DNA reads as TGTGCCAGCAGCTACTGGGGGAATCAGCCCCAGCATTTT. Encoded protein: CASSYWGNQPQHF.

V usage is TRBV7-9 and J usage is TRBJ2-2; TRBD1 matches 7 bases. The CDR3 is made up of 15 amino acids. The J segment lost 8 bases and the V segment lost 3 bases, leaving 9 bases of the junction unmatched. Germline V gives CDR1 SEHNR, CDR2 FQNEAQ (reference sequence). The CDR3 is CASSFHGRGSGELFF. For the CDR3, the DNA is TGTGCCAGCAGCTTCCATGGCAGGGGGTCGGGGGAGCTGTTTTTT.

The chain combines TRBV5-1 with TRBJ2-1; D unclear. CDR1 and CDR2 from the germline V gene are SGHRS and YFSETQ. Trimming removed 4 bases from V and 6 bases from J, with 8 bases in between. The CDR3 contains 12 residues. The CDR3 DNA follows: TGCGCCAGCAGCGAGGCAGGCAATGAGCAGTTCTTC. Protein sequence: CASSEAGNEQFF. The variable domain in full, completed from reference TRBV5-1 and TRBJ2-1, reads KAGVTQTPRYLIKTRGQQVTLSCSPISGHRSVSWYQQTPGQGLQFLFEYFSETQRNKGNFPGRFSGRQFSNSRSEMNVSTLELGDSALYLCASSEAGNEQFFGPGTRLTVL.

There are a few counts of this clone. V is TRBV6-4 and J is TRBJ2-2; D not certain. The V end lost 0 bases, the J end lost 6 bases, and 5 bases lay between the germline ends. Germline V gene lookup returns CDR1 MRHNA and CDR2 SNTAGT. The CDR3 runs to 13 residues. CDR3 nucleotide sequence: TGTGCCAGCAGTGACTCGTCCTCCGGGGAGCTGTTTTTT. Its protein product is CASSDSSSGELFF.

The chain employs TRBV9 and TRBJ2-1, with 9 bases matching TRBD2. From germline, CDR1 is SGDLS and CDR2 YYNGEE. This CDR3 comprises 15 residues. V dropped 0 bases and J dropped 8; count of bases not matched to a gene: 6. The CDR3 reads CASSVGGGREHEQFF. CDR3 bases: TGTGCCAGCAGCGTAGGGGGCGGGAGGGAACATGAGCAGTTCTTC. The whole variable domain, filled in from reference TRBV9 and TRBJ2-1, reads DSGVTQTPKHLITATGQRVTLRCSPRSGDLSVYWYQQSLDQGLQFLIQYYNGEERAKGNILERFSAQQFPDLHSELNLSSLELGDSALYFCASSVGGGREHEQFFGPGTRLTVL.

The chain links TRBV7-2 to TRBJ1-2; 11 nucleotides match TRBD1. V was pared by 6 bases and J by 2 bases, with 5 bases of the junction left unmatched. This CDR3 spans 15 amino acids. Germline-derived CDR1 and CDR2 are SGHTA and FQGNSA. The CDR3 DNA is TGTGCCAGCAGTTCCCGGGACAGGGGGAACTATGGCTACACCTTC. It specifies CASSSRDRGNYGYTF. The full variable domain, completed using reference TRBV7-2 and TRBJ1-2, is GAGVSQSPSNKVTEKGKDVELRCDPISGHTALYWYRQSLGQGLEFLIYFQGNSAPDKSGLPSDRFSAERTGGSVSTLTIQRTQQEDSAVYLCASSSRDRGNYGYTFGSGTRLTVV.

This clone was counted a single time. This chain connects TRBV6-1 to TRBJ2-7, with a weak D call TRBD2 (7 bases). The CDR3 runs 14 residues. Trimming left V 8 bases short and J 4 bases short, with 18 bases between. CDR1 MNHNS and CDR2 SASEGT come from the germline V gene. Here the CDR3 DNA reads TGTGCCAGCGGACGTGGGGGGGCGGGATACGAGCAGTACTTC. Protein sequence: CASGRGGAGYEQYF.

This chain links TRBV4-1 with TRBJ2-3, with TRBD2 identical over 7 bases. Germline V gives CDR1 MGHRA, CDR2 YSYEKL. This CDR3 region has 16 residues. V was pared by 0 bases and J by 3 bases, with 6 bases of the junction left unmatched. CDR3 DNA sequence: TGCGCCAGCAGCCAAGATTTGAGCGGGATAACAGATACGCAGTATTTT. Encoded protein: CASSQDLSGITDTQYF.

Note on this clone: The same CDR3 is also encoded by other DNA sequences in this sample. The V and J genes are TRBV6-1 and TRBJ2-1, with a tentative D call TRBD2 (7 bases). CDR1 MNHNS and CDR2 SASEGT come from the germline V gene. V was cut by 6 bases and J by 7 bases, with 13 bases left in between. The CDR3 contains 13 residues. In DNA, the CDR3 is TGTGCCAGCAGGGCGGGGGCTGGGAATGAGCAGTTCTTC. Protein: CASRAGAGNEQFF.

The sample holds one count of this clone. The gene calls are TRBV2 and TRBJ2-2, with a tentative D call TRBD1 (6 bases). The CDR3 runs 14 residues. CDR1 SNHLY and CDR2 FYNNEI come from the germline V gene. Trimming removed 4 bases at V and 2 bases at J, with 8 bases between. The CDR3: CASSGQANTGELFF. In nucleotides, the CDR3 is TGTGCCAGCAGTGGACAGGCAAACACCGGGGAGCTGTTTTTT.

The chain carries TRBV28 and TRBJ2-7, with D tentatively TRBD1 (6 bases). CDR1 and CDR2 (germline): MDHEN, SYDVKM. The CDR3 is 13 residues long. V shed 8 bases and J shed 1 base, with 12 bases lying between them. The CDR3, as DNA: TGTGCCAGCGGGGGCGGTCCATCCTACGAGCAGTACTTC. This gives the protein CASGGGPSYEQYF. Using reference TRBV28 and TRBJ2-7 for the parts outside the CDR3, the full variable domain is DVKVTQSSRYLVKRTGEKVFLECVQDMDHENMFWYRQDPGLGLRLIYFSYDVKMKEKGDIPEGYSVSREKKERFSLILESASTNQTSMYLCASGGGPSYEQYFGPGTRLTVT.

This clone appeared once. The chain is built from TRBV19 and TRBJ2-2, with TRBD2 matching 14 bases. Germline V CDR1 and CDR2: LNHDA, SQIVND (reference sequence). The CDR3 extends over 15 amino acids. The trim removed 6 bases at V and 6 bases at J, leaving 3 bases unmatched. The chain's CDR3 is CASSPGLAGAGELFF. In DNA form, the CDR3 reads TGTGCCAGTAGCCCGGGACTAGCGGGAGCCGGGGAGCTGTTTTTT.

V is TRBV6-6 and J is TRBJ2-7; possible D gene TRBD1, 6 bases. CDR1 is MNHNY and CDR2 is SVGAGI in the germline V gene (reference sequence). The CDR3 has 13 amino acids. The germline V and J ends were trimmed by 6 bases and 5 bases, with 14 bases remaining between them. This chain's CDR3 is CASSLQGPHEQYF. CDR3 sequence (DNA): TGTGCCAGCAGCCTACAGGGACCCCACGAGCAGTACTTC.

Only a few counts were recorded for this clone. The CDR3 reads CASSENRGFNEQFF. In DNA, the CDR3 is TGTGCCAGCAGTGAAAACAGGGGATTCAATGAGCAGTTCTTC. The genes are TRBV6-1 and TRBJ2-1, with TRBD1 matching 7 bases. The trim removed 2 bases at V and 6 bases at J, leaving 4 bases unmatched. In germline, CDR1 is MNHNS, CDR2 SASEGT. This CDR3 spans 14 amino acids.

This chain uses TRBV6-5 with TRBJ2-7; TRBD1 is a possible D gene (7 bases). V lost 8 bases, J lost 2 bases, and 16 bases lay in between. This CDR3 spans 14 amino acids. Germline V gene sequence: CDR1 MNHEY, CDR2 SVGAGI. CDR3 bases: TGTGCCAGCCAAAAGCAGGGGGGTCCCTACGAGCAGTACTTC. It translates to CASQKQGGPYEQYF.

V usage is TRBV10-3 and J usage is TRBJ1-1; TRBD1 agrees at 11 bases. Germline CDR1 ENHRY, CDR2 SYGVKD. The ends lost 5 bases at V and 4 bases at J; junction bases unmatched: 3. The length of the CDR3 is 14 residues. CDR3 sequence reads: CAISPGTGGTEAFF. DNA of the CDR3: TGTGCCATCAGTCCAGGGACAGGGGGCACTGAAGCTTTCTTT.

The gene calls are TRBV6-5 and TRBJ1-3; possible D gene TRBD1, 6 bases. CDR1 MNHEY and CDR2 SVGAGI come from the germline V gene. The CDR3 runs 15 residues. V lost 6 bases and J 0 bases, leaving 12 bases between the germline ends. The DNA of the CDR3 is TGTGCCAGCAGCCGGGACACGGACTCTGGAAACACCATATATTTT. It codes for CASSRDTDSGNTIYF.

This chain links TRBV5-1 with TRBJ1-2, with D unclear. This CDR3 region has 14 residues. V was trimmed by 0 bases and J by 3 bases, leaving 9 bases between them. Germline values: CDR1 SGHRS, CDR2 YFSETQ. The CDR3 protein is CASSLEGGDYGYTF. In nucleotides, the CDR3 is TGCGCCAGCAGCTTGGAGGGTGGTGACTATGGCTACACCTTC.

The V call is TRBV23-1, the J call TRBJ2-3; TRBD1 agrees at 7 bases. TRBV23-1 is an ORF, and what it does is uncertain. The CDR3 consists of 14 residues. Trimming cost V 3 bases and J 0 bases; bases outside gene matches: 0. In nucleotides, the CDR3 is TGCGCCAGCAGTCAGGGACAGAGCACAGATACGCAGTATTTT. Translation gives CASSQGQSTDTQYF.

V usage is TRBV19 and J usage is TRBJ1-3; D gene uncertain. Germline CDR1 reads LNHDA; CDR2 reads SQIVND (reference sequence). Trimming shortened V by 9 bases and J by 0 bases, and 12 bases separated the two germline ends. CDR3 size: 14 residues. The CDR3 sequence is CASERHSSGNTIYF. CDR3 DNA sequence: TGTGCCAGCGAAAGACACTCCTCTGGAAACACCATATATTTT. The full variable domain, with the rest looked up from reference TRBV19 and TRBJ1-3, is DGGITQSPKYLFRKEGQNVTLSCEQNLNHDAMYWYRQDPGQGLRLIYYSQIVNDFQKGDIAEGYSVSREKKESFPLTVTSAQKNPTAFYLCASERHSSGNTIYFGEGSWLTVV.

This clone was seen only a few times. J is TRBJ2-1 and V is TRBV9, with 11 bases matching TRBD2. The V gene end was trimmed by 3 bases and the J gene end by 12 bases; junction bases not matched to a gene: 11. CDR3 size: 15 residues. Germline-derived CDR1 and CDR2 are SGDLS and YYNGEE. The CDR3 DNA reads TGTGCCAGCAGCGAGGGACTAGCGGCTTCAGGAGGGCAGTTCTTC. It specifies CASSEGLAASGGQFF.

In its sample, this clone was seen a few times. The rearrangement links TRBV25-1 to TRBJ1-1; possibly TRBD1 for D (6 bases). The CDR3 is made up of 17 amino acids. Trimming removed 7 bases at V and 3 bases at J, with 24 bases between. Germline V gene sequence: CDR1 MGHDK, CDR2 SYGVNS. The CDR3 spells CASKPTKQGRLYTEAFF. The DNA of the CDR3 is TGTGCCAGCAAGCCCACAAAACAGGGTAGGTTGTACACTGAAGCTTTCTTT.

The chain links TRBV29-1 to TRBJ2-1; D is uncertain. The CDR3 extends over 13 amino acids. Germline CDR1 reads SQVTM; CDR2 reads ANQGSEA. Trimming took off 7 bases at V and 0 bases at J, with 10 bases between the two ends. The CDR3 DNA reads TGCAGCGCACGGGCGTTCTCCTACAATGAGCAGTTCTTC. Translated, it gives CSARAFSYNEQFF.